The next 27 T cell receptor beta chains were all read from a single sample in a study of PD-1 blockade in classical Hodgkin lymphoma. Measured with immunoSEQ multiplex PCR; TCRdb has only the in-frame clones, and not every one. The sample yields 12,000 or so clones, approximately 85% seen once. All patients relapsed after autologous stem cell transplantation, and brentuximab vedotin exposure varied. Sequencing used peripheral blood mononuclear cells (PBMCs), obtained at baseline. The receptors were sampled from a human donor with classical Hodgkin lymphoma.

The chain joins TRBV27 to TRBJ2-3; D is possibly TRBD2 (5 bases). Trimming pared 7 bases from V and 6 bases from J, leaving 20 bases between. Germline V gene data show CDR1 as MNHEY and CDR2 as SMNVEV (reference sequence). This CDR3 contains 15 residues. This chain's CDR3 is CASKRVNSPGDTQYF. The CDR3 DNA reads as TGTGCCAGCAAGAGGGTGAACTCCCCCGGGGATACGCAGTATTTT.

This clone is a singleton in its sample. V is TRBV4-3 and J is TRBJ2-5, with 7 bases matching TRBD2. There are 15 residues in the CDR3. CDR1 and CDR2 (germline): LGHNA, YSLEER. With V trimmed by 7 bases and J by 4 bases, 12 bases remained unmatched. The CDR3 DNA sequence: TGCGCCAGCACCCTAACCGGGGGGTGGGGAGAGACCCAGTACTTC. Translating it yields CASTLTGGWGETQYF.

The CDR3 sequence is CASSAPSGRSVREQYF. CDR3 nucleotides: TGTGCCAGCAGCGCCCCCTCCGGGCGGAGTGTAAGGGAGCAGTACTTC. The V gene is TRBV13, the J gene TRBJ2-7; D uncertain. The V and J ends lost 5 bases and 7 bases respectively, with 24 bases between them. CDR3 size: 16 residues. In germline, CDR1 is PRHDT, CDR2 FYEKMQ (reference sequence).

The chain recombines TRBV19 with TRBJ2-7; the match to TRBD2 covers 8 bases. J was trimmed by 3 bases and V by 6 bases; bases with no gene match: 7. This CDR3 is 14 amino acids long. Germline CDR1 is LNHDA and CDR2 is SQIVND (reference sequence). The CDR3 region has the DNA TGTGCCAGTAGAAGTAGCGGGAACATCTACGAGCAGTACTTC. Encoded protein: CASRSSGNIYEQYF.

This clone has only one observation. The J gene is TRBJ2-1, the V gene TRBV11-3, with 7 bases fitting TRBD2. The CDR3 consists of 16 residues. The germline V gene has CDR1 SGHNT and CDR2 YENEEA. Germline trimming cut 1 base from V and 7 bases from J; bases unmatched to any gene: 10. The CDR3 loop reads CASSLGNGGGGNEQFF. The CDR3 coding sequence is TGTGCCAGCAGCTTAGGAAACGGCGGGGGTGGGAATGAGCAGTTCTTC.

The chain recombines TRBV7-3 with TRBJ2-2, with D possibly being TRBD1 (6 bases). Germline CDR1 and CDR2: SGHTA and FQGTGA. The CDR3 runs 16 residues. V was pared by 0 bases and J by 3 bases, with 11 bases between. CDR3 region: CASSLTRRGDTGELFF. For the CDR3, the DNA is TGTGCCAGCAGCTTAACCCGCAGGGGCGACACCGGGGAGCTGTTTTTT.

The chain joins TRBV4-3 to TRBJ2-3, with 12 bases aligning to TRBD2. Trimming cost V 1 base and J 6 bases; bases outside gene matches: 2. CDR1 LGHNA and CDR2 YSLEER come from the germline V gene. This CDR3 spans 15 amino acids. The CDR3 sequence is CASSQASGGADTQYF. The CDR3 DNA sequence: TGCGCCAGCAGCCAAGCTAGCGGGGGGGCTGATACGCAGTATTTT.

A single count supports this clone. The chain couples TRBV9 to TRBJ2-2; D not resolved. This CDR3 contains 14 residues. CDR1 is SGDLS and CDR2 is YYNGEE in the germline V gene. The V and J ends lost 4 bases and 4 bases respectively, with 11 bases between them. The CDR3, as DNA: TGTGCCAGCAGCCCGGATCATCGCACCGGGGAGCTGTTTTTT. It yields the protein CASSPDHRTGELFF.

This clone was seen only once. The CDR3 loop is CSARRGEGSGYTF. The CDR3 nucleotides read TGCAGCGCCCGCCGCGGTGAAGGCTCTGGCTACACCTTC. This rearrangement joins TRBV29-1 to TRBJ1-2; D is ambiguous. The CDR3 runs 13 residues. V was pared by 7 bases and J by 7 bases, with 19 bases between. Germline CDR1 SQVTM, CDR2 ANQGSEA.

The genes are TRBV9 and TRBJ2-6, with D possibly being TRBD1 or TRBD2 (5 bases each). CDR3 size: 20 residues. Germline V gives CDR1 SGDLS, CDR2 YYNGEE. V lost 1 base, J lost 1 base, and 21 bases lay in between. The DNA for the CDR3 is TGTGCCAGCAGCGTACGTGGCGAGGGGCGAGGCCCTTCTGGGGCCAACGTCCTGACTTTC. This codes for CASSVRGEGRGPSGANVLTF.

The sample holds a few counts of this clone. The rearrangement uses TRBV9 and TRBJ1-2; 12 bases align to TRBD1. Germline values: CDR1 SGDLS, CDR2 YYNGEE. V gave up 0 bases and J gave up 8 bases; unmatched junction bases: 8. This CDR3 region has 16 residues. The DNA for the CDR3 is TGTGCCAGCAGCGTAGATCGGGGGACAGGGGGCGGCGGCTACACCTTC. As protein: CASSVDRGTGGGGYTF.

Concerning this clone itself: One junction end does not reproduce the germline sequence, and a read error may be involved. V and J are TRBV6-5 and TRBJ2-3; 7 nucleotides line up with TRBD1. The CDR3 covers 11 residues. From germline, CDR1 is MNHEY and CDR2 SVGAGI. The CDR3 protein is CASSYSGTVVF. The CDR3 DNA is TGTGCCAGCAGTTACTCAGGGACAGTGGTTTTT.

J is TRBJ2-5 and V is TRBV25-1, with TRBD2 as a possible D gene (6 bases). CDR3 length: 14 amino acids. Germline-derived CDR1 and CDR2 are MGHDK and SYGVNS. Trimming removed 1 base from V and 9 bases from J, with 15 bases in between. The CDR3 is CASSESGARGSQYF. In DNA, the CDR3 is TGTGCCAGCAGTGAATCGGGAGCCCGGGGGTCCCAGTACTTC.

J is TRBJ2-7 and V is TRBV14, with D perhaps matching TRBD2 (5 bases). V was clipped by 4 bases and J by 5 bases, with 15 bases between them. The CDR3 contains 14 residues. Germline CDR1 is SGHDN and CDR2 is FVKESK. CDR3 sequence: CASSPIGPGNEQYF. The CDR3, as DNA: TGTGCCAGCAGCCCCATCGGTCCCGGGAACGAGCAGTACTTC.

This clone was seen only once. The chain's CDR3 is CASAIQGPRGTIYF. In nucleotides, the CDR3 is TGTGCCAGCGCTATACAGGGTCCACGGGGCACCATATATTTT. This sequence joins TRBV27 and TRBJ1-3, with a weak D call TRBD1 (6 bases). The CDR3 runs 14 residues. V dropped 8 bases and J dropped 9 bases, with 20 bases sitting between them. CDR1 MNHEY and CDR2 SMNVEV come from the germline V gene (reference sequence).

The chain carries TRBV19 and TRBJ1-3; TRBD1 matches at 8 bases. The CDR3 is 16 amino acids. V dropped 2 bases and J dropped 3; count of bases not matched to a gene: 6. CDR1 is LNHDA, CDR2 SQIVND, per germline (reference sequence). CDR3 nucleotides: TGTGCCAGTAGTATAAACCAGGGGGCGGGTGGAAACACCATATATTTT. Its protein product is CASSINQGAGGNTIYF.

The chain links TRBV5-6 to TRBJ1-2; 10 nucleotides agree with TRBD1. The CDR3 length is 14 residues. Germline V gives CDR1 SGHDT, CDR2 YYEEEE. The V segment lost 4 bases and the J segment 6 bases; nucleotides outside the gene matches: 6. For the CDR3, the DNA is TGTGCCAGCAGCCTACCGGGACAGGGGCATGGCTACACCTTC. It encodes CASSLPGQGHGYTF.

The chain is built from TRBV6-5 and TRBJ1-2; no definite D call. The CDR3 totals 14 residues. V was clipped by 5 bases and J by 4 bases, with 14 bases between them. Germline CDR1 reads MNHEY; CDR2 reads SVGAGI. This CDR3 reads CASSTFGEGYGYTF. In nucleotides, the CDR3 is TGTGCCAGCAGTACCTTCGGGGAAGGCTATGGCTACACCTTC.

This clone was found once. The DNA for the CDR3 is TGTGCCAGCAGCCGCCTTCAGGGGAACTATGGCTACACCTTC. This gives the protein CASSRLQGNYGYTF. The chain has TRBV11-2 and TRBJ1-2, with D possibly being TRBD1 (6 bases). The length of the CDR3 is 14 residues. CDR1 and CDR2 from the germline V gene are SGHAT and FQNNGV. V gave up 5 bases and J gave up 2 bases, with 12 bases separating them.

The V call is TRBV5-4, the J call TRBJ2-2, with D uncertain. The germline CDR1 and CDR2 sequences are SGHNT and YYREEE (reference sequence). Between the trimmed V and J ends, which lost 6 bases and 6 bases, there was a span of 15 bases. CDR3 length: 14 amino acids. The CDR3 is CASNEEEGSGELFF. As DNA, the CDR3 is TGTGCCAGCAACGAGGAAGAAGGCTCCGGGGAGCTGTTTTTT.

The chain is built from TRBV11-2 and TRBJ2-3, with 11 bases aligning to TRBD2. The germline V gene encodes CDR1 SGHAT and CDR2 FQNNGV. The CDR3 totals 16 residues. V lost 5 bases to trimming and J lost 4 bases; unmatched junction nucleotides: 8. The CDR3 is CASSRLAGGGADTQYF. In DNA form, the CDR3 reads TGTGCCAGCAGCCGCTTAGCGGGAGGGGGAGCAGATACGCAGTATTTT.

The CDR3 spells CASSYGGTEAFF. The DNA for the CDR3 is TGTGCCAGCAGTTACGGGGGCACTGAAGCTTTCTTT. The rearrangement links TRBV6-9 to TRBJ1-1; possible D gene TRBD1, 5 bases. This CDR3 has 12 amino acids. Germline V gives CDR1 MNHGY, CDR2 SVAAGI. The V and J ends lost 3 bases and 4 bases respectively, with 6 bases between them.

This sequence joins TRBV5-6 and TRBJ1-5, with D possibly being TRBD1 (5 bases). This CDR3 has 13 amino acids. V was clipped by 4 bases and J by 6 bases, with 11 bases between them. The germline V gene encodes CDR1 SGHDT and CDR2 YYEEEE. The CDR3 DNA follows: TGTGCCAGCAGCCCGGCGGGGGTTCAGCCCCAGCATTTT. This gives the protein CASSPAGVQPQHF. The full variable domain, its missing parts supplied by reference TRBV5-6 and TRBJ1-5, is DAGVTQSPTHLIKTRGQQVTLRCSPKSGHDTVSWYQQALGQGPQFIFQYYEEEERQRGNFPDRFSGHQFPNYSSELNVNALLLGDSALYLCASSPAGVQPQHFGDGTRLSIL.

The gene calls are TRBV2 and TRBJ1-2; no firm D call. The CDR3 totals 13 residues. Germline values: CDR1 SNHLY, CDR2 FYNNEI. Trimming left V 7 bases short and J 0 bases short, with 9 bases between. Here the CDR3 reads CASNPSANYGYTF. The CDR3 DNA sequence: TGTGCCAGCAATCCCTCTGCTAACTATGGCTACACCTTC.

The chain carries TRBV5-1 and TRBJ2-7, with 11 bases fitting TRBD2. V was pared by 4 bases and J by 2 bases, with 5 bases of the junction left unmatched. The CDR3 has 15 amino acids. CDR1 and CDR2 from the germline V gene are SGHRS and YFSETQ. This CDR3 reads CASSLAGGRTYEQYF. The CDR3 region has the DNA TGCGCCAGCAGCCTAGCGGGAGGCCGAACCTACGAGCAGTACTTC.

In DNA, the CDR3 is TGTGCCATCAGTGAGTCTGGTAGCGGGGGGGCCTCCTACGAGCAGTACTTC. This encodes CAISESGSGGASYEQYF. V and J are TRBV10-3 and TRBJ2-7, with 11 bases identical to TRBD2. CDR3 length: 17 amino acids. Germline CDR1 reads ENHRY; CDR2 reads SYGVKD. V shed 0 bases and J 0 bases; nucleotides not matched to a gene: 4.

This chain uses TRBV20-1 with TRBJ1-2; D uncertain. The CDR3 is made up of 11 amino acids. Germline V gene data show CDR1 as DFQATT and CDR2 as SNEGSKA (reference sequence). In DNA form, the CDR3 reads TGCAGCATTCCCGGGGTCTCTGGCTACACCTTC. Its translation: CSIPGVSGYTF.